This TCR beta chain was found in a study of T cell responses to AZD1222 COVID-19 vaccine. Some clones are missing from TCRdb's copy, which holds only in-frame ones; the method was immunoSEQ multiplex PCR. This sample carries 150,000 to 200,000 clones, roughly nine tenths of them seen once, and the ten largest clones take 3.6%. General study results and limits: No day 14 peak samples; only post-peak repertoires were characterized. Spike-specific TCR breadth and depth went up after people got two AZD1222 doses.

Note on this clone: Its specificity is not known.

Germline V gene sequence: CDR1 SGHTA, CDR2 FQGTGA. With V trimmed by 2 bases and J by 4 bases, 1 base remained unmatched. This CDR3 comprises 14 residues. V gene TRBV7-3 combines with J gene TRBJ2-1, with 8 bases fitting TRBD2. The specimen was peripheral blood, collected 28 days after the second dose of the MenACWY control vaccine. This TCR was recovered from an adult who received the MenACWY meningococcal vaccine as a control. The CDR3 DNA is TGTGCCAGCAGCTTAGGCGGGGGGTACAATGAGCAGTTCTTC. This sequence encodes CASSLGGGYNEQFF.